This T cell receptor (beta chain) was captured by sequencing in a study of T cells expressing NK-cell markers (TCRdb year 2020). Background for the entire study: Three sorted T-cell subsets (CD3+CD56+NKG2C+, CD3+CD56+NKG2C- and CD3+CD56-NKG2C+) from under ten donors had their TCR beta-chain repertoires profiled. All eight donors whose samples were sequenced were randomly selected healthy volunteers, three of them men and five women. Seven of the eight sequenced donors were HCMV-seropositive and one was HCMV-seronegative. The libraries were sequenced on Illumina HiSeq 2000/2500, MiSeq or NextSeq, producing 2 x 150 bp reads.

Sequencer: Illumina HiSeq 2000. TCR beta cDNA libraries were prepared using 5'RACE template switching, which introduced a universal primer site and unique molecular identifiers. cDNA synthesis was primed from the TCR beta constant segment and was followed by two successive PCR amplification steps. The original methods were these. MIGEC handled demultiplexing of the reads and grouping by UMI, while MiTCR was used to assemble and quantify clonotypes. To exclude erroneous sequences, any TCR cDNA sequence not supported by at least two reads was discarded. The tcR package was used for downstream repertoire analysis, with clonotypes matched between fractions based on CDR3 nucleotide sequence plus V segment. Antigen specificity was annotated against VDJdb with VDJmatch, allowing one amino acid substitution in CDR3. TCRdb reprocessed the reads, so every CDR3 protein sequence counts as one entry and DNA is not shown. What appears here as the V and J calls and clone size reflects TCRdb's work, not the paper's. The data table for this sample lists 150,000 to 200,000 distinct CDR3 sequences. The ten largest clones represent approximately 18% of the sample.

To determine HCMV serostatus, a commercial ELISA kit was used to detect HCMV-specific IgG in serum. Peripheral blood mononuclear cells were isolated from blood by Ficoll density gradient centrifugation. From its cysteine to its phenylalanine, the CDR3 spans 16 amino acids. No DNA appears here. The germline V gene yields SGHTA for CDR1 and FQGNSA for CDR2. Worth noting for this clonotype: This clone's antigen is unknown.

Here is what the overall study found, with its caveats: In over 5 donors, the dominant CD3+CD56+NKG2C+ clonotypes were among the top 10 CD8+ clonotypes and accounted for about 1.0-8% of CD8+ T cells. It remained unclear whether the expanded NKG2C-expressing T cell clones were specific for HCMV antigens. Those dominant clonotypes were again the most abundant among CD3+CD56-NKG2C+ cells in a few donors, at about 25-65%.

Sequences were obtained from blood T cells: a sorted CD56 or NKG2C T cell subset, CD4+ or CD8+ T cells, or bulk PBMC T cells (not recorded which). This clonotype originated in a woman aged 18 to 75 in good health. The chain is made from TRBV7-2 and TRBJ2-5; the TCRdb D gene call, TRBD1, has no DNA to confirm it. The CDR3 corresponds to CASSLGTGTPPRTQYF.